Below are 31 T cell receptor beta chains sequenced from a single sample in a study of cytomegalovirus exposure and HLA in healthy donors. Primers for the PCR totalled 60 Vbeta and 13 Jbeta. This table comes from immunoSEQ multiplex PCR, and its TCRdb copy is limited to in-frame clones, with some not included. The table lists over 80,000 clones, around 73% of them singletons. Specimen: PBMCs. These receptors were taken from a man between 35 and 55 years old in good health and CMV-seronegative.

V and J are TRBV5-1 and TRBJ2-1, with 10 bases that match TRBD2. Germline values: CDR1 SGHRS, CDR2 YFSETQ. Trimming cost V 5 bases and J 1 base; bases outside gene matches: 9. This CDR3 region has 17 residues. CDR3: CASRSSGGERSYNEQFF. The CDR3, as DNA: TGCGCCAGCAGGTCCAGCGGGGGGGAAAGGTCCTACAATGAGCAGTTCTTC.

The chain combines TRBV5-1 with TRBJ2-1; D is undetermined. Looked up from germline, CDR1 is SGHRS and CDR2 is YFSETQ. V lost 4 bases and J 0 bases, leaving 5 bases between the germline ends. The CDR3 is made up of 13 amino acids. CDR3 bases: TGCGCCAGCAGCCCAGGCTCCTACAATGAGCAGTTCTTC. Translating it yields CASSPGSYNEQFF.

The chain is built from TRBV5-1 and TRBJ2-1, with 10 bases identical to TRBD2. This CDR3 has 16 amino acids. Unmatched junction bases numbered 12, after V lost 8 bases and J lost 4 bases. Germline loops: CDR1 SGHRS, CDR2 YFSETQ. DNA for the CDR3: TGCGCCAGTACGATCACCGGGACTAGCGAATACAATGAGCAGTTCTTC. Translation: CASTITGTSEYNEQFF.

The V gene is TRBV6-1, the J gene TRBJ2-2; D perhaps matches TRBD2 (5 bases). The CDR3 is 13 residues long. Germline assignment: CDR1 MNHNS and CDR2 SASEGT. V was pared by 7 bases and J by 7 bases, with 13 bases between. CDR3: CASNPVRGGELFF. CDR3 in DNA: TGTGCCAGCAACCCTGTCCGGGGCGGGGAGCTGTTTTTT.

The chain links TRBV28 to TRBJ1-5, with D tentatively TRBD1 (5 bases). The V gene's germline CDR1 is MDHEN and CDR2 SYDVKM. V was clipped by 4 bases and J by 3 bases, with 10 bases between them. CDR3 length: 14 residues. The CDR3 DNA is TGTGCCAGCAGTTCGAAGGGGAACAATCAGCCCCAGCATTTT. Its protein product is CASSSKGNNQPQHF. Full variable domain (rest looked up from reference TRBV28 and TRBJ1-5): DVKVTQSSRYLVKRTGEKVFLECVQDMDHENMFWYRQDPGLGLRLIYFSYDVKMKEKGDIPEGYSVSREKKERFSLILESASTNQTSMYLCASSSKGNNQPQHFGDGTRLSIL.

The rearrangement uses TRBV18 and TRBJ1-6; 7 bases fit TRBD1. This CDR3 has 14 amino acids. In germline, CDR1 is KGHSH, CDR2 LQKENI. Trimming cost V 5 bases and J 7 bases; bases outside gene matches: 5. The CDR3 spells CASSKTGQNSPLHF. The DNA for the CDR3 is TGTGCCAGCTCAAAAACGGGACAGAATTCACCCCTCCACTTT.

The V and J genes are TRBV5-4 and TRBJ2-7; TRBD2 agrees at 7 bases. This CDR3 spans 14 amino acids. Germline V gene sequence: CDR1 SGHNT, CDR2 YYREEE (reference sequence). V trimming: 4 bases; J trimming: 1 base; junction bases outside the gene matches: 5. The chain's CDR3 is CASSGDGGSYEQYF. The CDR3, as DNA: TGTGCCAGCAGCGGGGACGGGGGGTCCTACGAGCAGTACTTC.

V and J are TRBV19 and TRBJ1-2, with TRBD1 matching 11 bases. The V segment lost 5 bases and the J segment 8 bases; nucleotides outside the gene matches: 7. The CDR3 spans 14 residues. Per germline, CDR1 LNHDA and CDR2 SQIVND (reference sequence). In DNA form, the CDR3 reads TGTGCCAGTAGTGACGGACAGGGGGCTAGGGGCTACACCTTC. This translates into CASSDGQGARGYTF. Full variable domain (outside the CDR3, taken from reference TRBV19 and TRBJ1-2): DGGITQSPKYLFRKEGQNVTLSCEQNLNHDAMYWYRQDPGQGLRLIYYSQIVNDFQKGDIAEGYSVSREKKESFPLTVTSAQKNPTAFYLCASSDGQGARGYTFGSGTRLTVV.

The genes are TRBV18 and TRBJ2-3; TRBD2 aligns across 10 bases. The germline V gene has CDR1 KGHSH and CDR2 LQKENI. The CDR3 totals 17 residues. J lost 6 bases, V lost 0 bases, and 9 bases had no gene match. CDR3 sequence reads: CASSPPSASGGGDTQYF. CDR3 DNA sequence: TGTGCCAGCTCACCACCATCCGCTAGCGGGGGCGGCGATACGCAGTATTTT.

J is TRBJ1-4 and V is TRBV7-2; the D gene is possibly TRBD1 (5 bases). The length of the CDR3 is 14 residues. Trimming cost V 5 bases and J 7 bases, with 14 bases left between them. CDR1 and CDR2 from the germline V gene are SGHTA and FQGNSA. CDR3 amino acids: CASSPTQGREKLFF. For the CDR3, the DNA is TGTGCCAGCAGCCCAACGCAGGGTCGTGAAAAACTGTTTTTT. Together with reference TRBV7-2 and TRBJ1-4, the CDR3 gives the full variable domain: GAGVSQSPSNKVTEKGKDVELRCDPISGHTALYWYRQSLGQGLEFLIYFQGNSAPDKSGLPSDRFSAERTGGSVSTLTIQRTQQEDSAVYLCASSPTQGREKLFFGSGTQLSVL.

This clone was recorded a few times. Here the CDR3 reads CAWTRGRNTGELFF. DNA for the CDR3: TGTGCCTGGACGCGGGGGCGGAACACCGGGGAGCTGTTTTTT. This chain joins TRBV30 and TRBJ2-2, with TRBD2 as a possible D gene (7 bases). Germline V gives CDR1 GTSNPN, CDR2 SVGIG (reference sequence). Trimming shortened V by 4 bases and J by 1 base, and 10 bases separated the two germline ends. The CDR3 loop spans 14 amino acids.

CDR3 nucleotide sequence: TGCGCCAGCAGCGATTTAACAGGGAACTACGAGCAGTACTTC. Protein product: CASSDLTGNYEQYF. The chain carries TRBV5-1 and TRBJ2-7, with D perhaps matching TRBD1 (6 bases). The CDR3 consists of 14 residues. CDR1 is SGHRS, CDR2 YFSETQ, per germline. V lost 4 bases to trimming and J lost 3 bases, with 14 bases between them.

The chain links TRBV5-4 to TRBJ2-3, with 14 bases aligning to TRBD2. This CDR3 region has 17 residues. CDR1 and CDR2 (germline): SGHNT, YYREEE (reference sequence). The V gene end was trimmed by 6 bases and the J gene end by 5 bases; junction bases not matched to a gene: 11. The CDR3 protein is CASTGTSGGHGIDTQYF. The CDR3 bases are TGTGCCAGCACCGGGACTAGCGGGGGCCACGGGATAGATACGCAGTATTTT.

This clone turned up a few times. V is TRBV5-4 and J is TRBJ1-4; 7 nucleotides line up with TRBD1. The CDR3 contains 14 residues. The trim removed 0 bases at V and 8 bases at J, leaving 4 bases unmatched. The germline V gene encodes CDR1 SGHNT and CDR2 YYREEE (reference sequence). The CDR3 region is CASSLDQGGEKLFF. The CDR3 nucleotides read TGTGCCAGCAGCTTGGATCAGGGGGGCGAAAAACTGTTTTTT. The variable domain in full, with the rest retrieved from reference TRBV5-4 and TRBJ1-4, is ETGVTQSPTHLIKTRGQQVTLRCSSQSGHNTVSWYQQALGQGPQFIFQYYREEENGRGNFPPRFSGLQFPNYSSELNVNALELDDSALYLCASSLDQGGEKLFFGSGTQLSVL.

The chain has TRBV13 and TRBJ1-6; D is unclear. Germline-derived CDR1 and CDR2 are PRHDT and FYEKMQ (reference sequence). The length of the CDR3 is 14 residues. The ends were cut back, 3 bases at V and 7 bases at J, with 10 bases in the middle. The CDR3 protein is CASSLRGTNSPLHF. CDR3 DNA sequence: TGTGCCAGCAGCTTGCGGGGAACGAATTCACCCCTCCACTTT.

The chain is built from TRBV9 and TRBJ1-4; weak D call: TRBD1 (5 bases). The V end was cut by 2 bases, the J end by 6 bases, with 14 bases between. The CDR3 contains 15 residues. CDR1 SGDLS and CDR2 YYNGEE come from the germline V gene. This CDR3 is CASSVEGNEDEKLFF. In DNA form, the CDR3 reads TGTGCCAGCAGCGTGGAGGGGAACGAGGATGAAAAACTGTTTTTT.

This rearrangement joins TRBV5-1 to TRBJ2-5, with a weak D call TRBD1 (5 bases). V was shortened by 1 base and J by 2 bases, with 9 bases between the two germline ends. The germline V gene encodes CDR1 SGHRS and CDR2 YFSETQ. This CDR3 has 14 residues. This chain's CDR3 is CASSLMTDQETQYF. The DNA of the CDR3 is TGCGCCAGCAGCTTGATGACAGATCAAGAGACCCAGTACTTC.

This sequence joins TRBV4-3 and TRBJ2-4; maybe TRBD2 (6 bases). This CDR3 comprises 16 residues. Trimming stripped 4 bases from V and 1 base from J, with 14 bases between. CDR1 is LGHNA, CDR2 YSLEER, per germline. The CDR3 sequence: CASSLKPGTAKNIQYF. DNA of the CDR3: TGCGCCAGCAGCCTAAAACCCGGGACTGCCAAAAACATTCAGTACTTC.

The chain employs TRBV5-1 and TRBJ2-7; 12 positions match TRBD2. CDR3 length: 16 amino acids. CDR1 is SGHRS, CDR2 YFSETQ, per germline. The V gene end was trimmed by 0 bases and the J gene end by 4 bases; junction bases not matched to a gene: 5. CDR3 amino acids: CASSLGTSGADYEQYF. The CDR3 nucleotides read TGCGCCAGCAGCTTGGGGACTAGCGGGGCCGATTACGAGCAGTACTTC.

The rearrangement uses TRBV6-5 and TRBJ2-1, with 8 bases aligning to TRBD2. This CDR3 comprises 13 residues. V shed 7 bases and J 9 bases; nucleotides not matched to a gene: 8. Germline CDR1 and CDR2: MNHEY and SVGAGI. The CDR3: CASKTGGAPEQFF. Written as DNA, the CDR3 is TGTGCCAGCAAGACCGGGGGGGCCCCTGAGCAGTTCTTC.

The rearrangement joins TRBV7-2 to TRBJ2-1, with TRBD2 matching 8 bases. Germline CDR1 is SGHTA and CDR2 is FQGNSA. CDR3 length: 16 residues. Germline trimming cut 4 bases from V and 6 bases from J; bases unmatched to any gene: 11. The CDR3 DNA sequence: TGTGCCAGCAGCTCTCCCGGACTAGCAATAGGCAATGAGCAGTTCTTC. It codes for CASSSPGLAIGNEQFF.

This clone was seen more than once but under ten times. This chain links TRBV6-5 with TRBJ2-7, with D possibly TRBD1 on 7 matching bases. V was cut by 1 base and J by 6 bases, with 13 bases left in between. The length of the CDR3 is 14 residues. Germline CDR1 MNHEY, CDR2 SVGAGI. Here the CDR3 reads CASSYWGRGAEQYF. As DNA, the CDR3 is TGTGCCAGCAGTTACTGGGGCAGGGGGGCCGAGCAGTACTTC.

This clone was detected only a few times. J is TRBJ2-5 and V is TRBV18; TRBD1 matches 8 bases. Gene TRBJ2-7 matches the end of the DNA better, so the J call may be wrong. The germline gives CDR1 KGHSH, CDR2 LQKENI. The CDR3 loop spans 13 amino acids. CDR3 sequence: CASSRDRINEQYF. The CDR3 bases are TGTGCCAGCTCACGGGACAGGATCAACGAGCAGTACTTC.

This clone appeared a single time. The chain uses TRBV11-3 and TRBJ2-7; D is possibly TRBD2 (6 bases). This CDR3 has 15 residues. Trimming took 4 bases from V and 0 from J, leaving 13 bases between them. Germline CDR1 and CDR2: SGHNT and YENEEA. CDR3 loop: CASSSNSGASYEQYF. For the CDR3, the DNA is TGTGCCAGCAGCTCGAATAGCGGCGCCTCCTACGAGCAGTACTTC.

As DNA, the CDR3 is TGTGCCAGCAGCGGCGGGACTAGCGAGGGTAATGAGCAGTTCTTC. It codes for CASSGGTSEGNEQFF. The chain is built from TRBV7-9 and TRBJ2-1; 10 bases align to TRBD2. Per germline, CDR1 SEHNR and CDR2 FQNEAQ (reference sequence). CDR3 length: 15 amino acids. The V and J ends lost 5 bases and 7 bases, in that order; junction bases with no gene match: 8.

The chain has TRBV6-6 and TRBJ1-6; weak D call: TRBD1 (6 bases). This CDR3 contains 15 residues. Germline CDR1 is MNHNY and CDR2 is SVGAGI (reference sequence). V was trimmed by 5 bases and J by 8 bases, leaving 16 bases between them. In DNA form, the CDR3 reads TGTGCCAGCAGTCCCCAGACAGGAGGCCATTCACCCCTCCACTTT. The encoded protein is CASSPQTGGHSPLHF.

This chain uses TRBV27 with TRBJ2-1; D remains unclear. Germline values: CDR1 MNHEY, CDR2 SMNVEV (reference sequence). Trimming cost V 5 bases and J 0 bases, with 5 bases left between them. The CDR3 extends over 13 amino acids. In nucleotides, the CDR3 is TGTGCCAGCAGTCCAGGCTCCTACAATGAGCAGTTCTTC. This translates into CASSPGSYNEQFF.

The chain combines TRBV5-1 with TRBJ2-1; D is possibly TRBD1 (6 bases). V dropped 2 bases and J dropped 4 bases, with 19 bases sitting between them. CDR1 is SGHRS and CDR2 is YFSETQ in the germline V gene. The CDR3 extends over 17 amino acids. CDR3 DNA: TGCGCCAGCAGCTTAGAGGGGGTAACCACAATTTACAATGAGCAGTTCTTC. This translates into CASSLEGVTTIYNEQFF. The entire variable domain, with the rest obtained from reference TRBV5-1 and TRBJ2-1, is as follows: KAGVTQTPRYLIKTRGQQVTLSCSPISGHRSVSWYQQTPGQGLQFLFEYFSETQRNKGNFPGRFSGRQFSNSRSEMNVSTLELGDSALYLCASSLEGVTTIYNEQFFGPGTRLTVL.

The rearrangement joins TRBV6-1 to TRBJ2-7, with a possible D match to TRBD1 (5 bases). CDR3 length equals 14 residues. V lost 2 bases to trimming and J lost 1 base, with 9 bases between them. Germline loops: CDR1 MNHNS, CDR2 SASEGT. The CDR3 coding sequence is TGTGCCAGCAGTGAAAACAGGAATTCCTACGAGCAGTACTTC. Translating it yields CASSENRNSYEQYF.

The rearrangement links TRBV7-9 to TRBJ2-7, with no clear D. This CDR3 is 13 amino acids long. Deletions cut 1 base from V and 3 bases from J, with 7 bases between. Per germline, CDR1 SEHNR and CDR2 FQNEAQ (reference sequence). The CDR3 region is CASSLVWSYEQYF. In DNA, the CDR3 is TGTGCCAGCAGCTTAGTGTGGAGCTACGAGCAGTACTTC.

CDR3 residues: CASKAGLNTGELFF. In DNA, the CDR3 is TGTGCCAGCAAAGCGGGGCTGAACACCGGGGAGCTGTTTTTT. The chain combines TRBV7-7 with TRBJ2-2; 7 nucleotides align to TRBD2. The CDR3 has 14 residues. The germline V gene encodes CDR1 SSHAT and CDR2 FNYEAQ (reference sequence). J gave up 1 base and V 7 bases, and 3 bases lay outside the gene matches.